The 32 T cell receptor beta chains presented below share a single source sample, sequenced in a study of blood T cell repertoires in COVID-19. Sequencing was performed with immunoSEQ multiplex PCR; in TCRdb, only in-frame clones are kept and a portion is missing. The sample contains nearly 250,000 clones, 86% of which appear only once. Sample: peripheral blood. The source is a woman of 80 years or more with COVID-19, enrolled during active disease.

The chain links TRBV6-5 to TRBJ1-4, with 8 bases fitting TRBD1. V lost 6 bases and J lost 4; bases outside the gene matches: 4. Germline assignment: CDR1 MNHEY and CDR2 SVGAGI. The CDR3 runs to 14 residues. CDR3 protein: CASSGQGLNEKLFF. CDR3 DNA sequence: TGTGCCAGCAGCGGACAGGGCCTTAATGAAAAACTGTTTTTT.

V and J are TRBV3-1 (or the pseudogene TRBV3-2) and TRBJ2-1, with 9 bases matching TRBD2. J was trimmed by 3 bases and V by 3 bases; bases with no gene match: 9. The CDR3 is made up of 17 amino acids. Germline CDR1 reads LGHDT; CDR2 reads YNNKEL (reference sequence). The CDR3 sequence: CASSQDDLAGFYNEQFF. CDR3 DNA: TGTGCCAGCAGCCAGGACGATCTAGCGGGGTTCTACAATGAGCAGTTCTTC.

This CDR3 reads CASSAGQGAVTF. The DNA of the CDR3 is TGCGCCAGCAGCGCGGGACAGGGGGCGGTAACCTTC. This sequence joins TRBV5-1 and TRBJ1-2; the match to TRBD1 covers 12 bases. V dropped 4 bases and J dropped 14; count of bases not matched to a gene: 6. Germline V lookup: CDR1 SGHRS, CDR2 YFSETQ. This CDR3 is 12 amino acids long.

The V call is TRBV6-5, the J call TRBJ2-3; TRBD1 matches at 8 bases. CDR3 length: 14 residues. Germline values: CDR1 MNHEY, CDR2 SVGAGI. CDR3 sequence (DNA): TGTGCGATAGGACAGGGATCGATCACAGATACGCAGTATTTT. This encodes CAIGQGSITDTQYF.

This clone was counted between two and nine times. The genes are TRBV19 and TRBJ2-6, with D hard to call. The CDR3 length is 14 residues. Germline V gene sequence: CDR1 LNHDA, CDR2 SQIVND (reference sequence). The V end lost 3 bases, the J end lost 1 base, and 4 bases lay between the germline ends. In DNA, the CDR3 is TGTGCCAGTAGTATCATTTCTGGGGCCAACGTCCTGACTTTC. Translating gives CASSIISGANVLTF.

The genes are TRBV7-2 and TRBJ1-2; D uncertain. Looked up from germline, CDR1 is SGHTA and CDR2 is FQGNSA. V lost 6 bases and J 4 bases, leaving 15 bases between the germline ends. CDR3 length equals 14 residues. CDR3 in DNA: TGTGCCAGCAGTTCCGGACTATCTAGCTATGGCTACACCTTC. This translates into CASSSGLSSYGYTF. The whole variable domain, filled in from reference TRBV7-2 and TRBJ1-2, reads GAGVSQSPSNKVTEKGKDVELRCDPISGHTALYWYRQSLGQGLEFLIYFQGNSAPDKSGLPSDRFSAERTGGSVSTLTIQRTQQEDSAVYLCASSSGLSSYGYTFGSGTRLTVV.

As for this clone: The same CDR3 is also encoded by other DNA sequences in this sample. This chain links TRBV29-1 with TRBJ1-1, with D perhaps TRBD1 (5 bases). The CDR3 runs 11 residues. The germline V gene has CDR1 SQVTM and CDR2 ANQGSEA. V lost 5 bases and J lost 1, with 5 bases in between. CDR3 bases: TGCAGCGTTCAGGGGAACACTGAAGCTTTCTTT. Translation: CSVQGNTEAFF.

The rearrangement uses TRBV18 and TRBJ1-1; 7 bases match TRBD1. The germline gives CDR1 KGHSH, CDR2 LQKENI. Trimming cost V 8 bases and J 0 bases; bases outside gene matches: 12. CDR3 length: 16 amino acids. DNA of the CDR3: TGTGCCAGCGCAGGGTTTAGGGGACAGATGAACACTGAAGCTTTCTTT. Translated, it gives CASAGFRGQMNTEAFF.

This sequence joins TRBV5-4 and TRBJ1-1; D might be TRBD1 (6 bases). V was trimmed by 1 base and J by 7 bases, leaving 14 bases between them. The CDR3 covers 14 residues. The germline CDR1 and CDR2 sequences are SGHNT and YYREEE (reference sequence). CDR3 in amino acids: CASSLQQGGNEAFF. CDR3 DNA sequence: TGTGCCAGCAGCTTGCAACAGGGCGGAAATGAAGCTTTCTTT. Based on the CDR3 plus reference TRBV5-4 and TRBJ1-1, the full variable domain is ETGVTQSPTHLIKTRGQQVTLRCSSQSGHNTVSWYQQALGQGPQFIFQYYREEENGRGNFPPRFSGLQFPNYSSELNVNALELDDSALYLCASSLQQGGNEAFFGQGTRLTVV.

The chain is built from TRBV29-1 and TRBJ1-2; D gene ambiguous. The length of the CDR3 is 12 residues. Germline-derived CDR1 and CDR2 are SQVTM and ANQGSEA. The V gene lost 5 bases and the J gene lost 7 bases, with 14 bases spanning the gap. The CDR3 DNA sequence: TGCAGCGTTTCTGGTCAGGCTGGTGGCTACACCTTC. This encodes CSVSGQAGGYTF.

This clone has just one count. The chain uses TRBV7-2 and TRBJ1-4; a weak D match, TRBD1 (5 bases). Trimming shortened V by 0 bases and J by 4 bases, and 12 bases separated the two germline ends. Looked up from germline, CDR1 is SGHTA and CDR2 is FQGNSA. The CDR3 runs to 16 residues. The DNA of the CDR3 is TGTGCCAGCAGCTTAGCTGGGCAGGGACTTAATGAAAAACTGTTTTTT. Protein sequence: CASSLAGQGLNEKLFF.

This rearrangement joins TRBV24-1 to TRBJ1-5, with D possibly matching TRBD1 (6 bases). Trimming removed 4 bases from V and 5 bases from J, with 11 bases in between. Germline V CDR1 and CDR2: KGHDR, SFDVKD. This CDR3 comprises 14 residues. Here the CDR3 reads CATSETGTDQPQHF. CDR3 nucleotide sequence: TGTGCCACCAGTGAAACAGGGACGGATCAGCCCCAGCATTTT.

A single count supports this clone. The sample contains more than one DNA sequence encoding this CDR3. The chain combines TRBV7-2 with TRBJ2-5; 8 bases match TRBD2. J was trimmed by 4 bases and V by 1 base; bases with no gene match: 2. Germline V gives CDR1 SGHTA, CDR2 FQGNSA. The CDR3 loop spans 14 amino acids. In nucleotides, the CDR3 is TGTGCCAGCAGCTTAGGACGGGGGGGAGAGACCCAGTACTTC. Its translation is CASSLGRGGETQYF. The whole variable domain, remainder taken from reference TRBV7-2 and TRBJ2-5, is GAGVSQSPSNKVTEKGKDVELRCDPISGHTALYWYRQSLGQGLEFLIYFQGNSAPDKSGLPSDRFSAERTGGSVSTLTIQRTQQEDSAVYLCASSLGRGGETQYFGPGTRLLVL.

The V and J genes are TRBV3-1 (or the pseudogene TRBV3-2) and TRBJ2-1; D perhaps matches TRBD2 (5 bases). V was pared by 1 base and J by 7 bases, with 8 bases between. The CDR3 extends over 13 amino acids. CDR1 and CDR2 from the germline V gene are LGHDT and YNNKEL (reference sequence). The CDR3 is CASSQARTNEQFF. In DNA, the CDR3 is TGTGCCAGCAGCCAAGCCAGGACTAATGAGCAGTTCTTC.

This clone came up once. The CDR3 protein is CASSQGQGLEAFF. The CDR3 region has the DNA TGTGCCAGCTCACAAGGCCAGGGCCTCGAAGCTTTCTTT. The rearrangement links TRBV18 to TRBJ1-1; D may be TRBD1 (5 bases). The CDR3 is made up of 13 amino acids. The germline V and J ends were trimmed by 4 bases and 8 bases, with 14 bases remaining between them. CDR1 is KGHSH, CDR2 LQKENI, per germline.

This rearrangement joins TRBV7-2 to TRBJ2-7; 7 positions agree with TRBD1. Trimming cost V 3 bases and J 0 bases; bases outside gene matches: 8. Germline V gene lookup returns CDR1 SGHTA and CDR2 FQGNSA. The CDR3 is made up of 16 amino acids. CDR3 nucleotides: TGTGCCAGCAGCTTTACCGGGACAGTGCCCTCCTACGAGCAGTACTTC. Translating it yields CASSFTGTVPSYEQYF. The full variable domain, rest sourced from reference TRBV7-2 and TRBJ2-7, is GAGVSQSPSNKVTEKGKDVELRCDPISGHTALYWYRQSLGQGLEFLIYFQGNSAPDKSGLPSDRFSAERTGGSVSTLTIQRTQQEDSAVYLCASSFTGTVPSYEQYFGPGTRLTVT.

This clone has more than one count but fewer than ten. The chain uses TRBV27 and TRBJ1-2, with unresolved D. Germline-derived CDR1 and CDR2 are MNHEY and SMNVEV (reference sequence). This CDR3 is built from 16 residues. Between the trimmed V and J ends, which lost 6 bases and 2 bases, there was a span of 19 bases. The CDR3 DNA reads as TGTGCCAGCAGCCGATCACCGTCTAGAGGGAACTATGGCTACACCTTC. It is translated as CASSRSPSRGNYGYTF.

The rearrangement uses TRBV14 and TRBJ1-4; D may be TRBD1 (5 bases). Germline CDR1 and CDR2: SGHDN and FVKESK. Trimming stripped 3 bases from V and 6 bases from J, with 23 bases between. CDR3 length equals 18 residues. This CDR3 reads CASSHLGEGGSCYEKLFF. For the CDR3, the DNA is TGTGCCAGCAGCCACTTAGGGGAGGGCGGCTCGTGTTATGAAAAACTGTTTTTT.

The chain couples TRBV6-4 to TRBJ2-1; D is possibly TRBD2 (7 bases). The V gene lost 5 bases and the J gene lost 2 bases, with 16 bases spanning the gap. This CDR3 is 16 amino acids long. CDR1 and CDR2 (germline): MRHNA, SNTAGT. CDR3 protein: CASSPRGASAYNEQFF. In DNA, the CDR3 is TGTGCCAGCAGTCCCCGGGGGGCTAGTGCCTACAATGAGCAGTTCTTC.

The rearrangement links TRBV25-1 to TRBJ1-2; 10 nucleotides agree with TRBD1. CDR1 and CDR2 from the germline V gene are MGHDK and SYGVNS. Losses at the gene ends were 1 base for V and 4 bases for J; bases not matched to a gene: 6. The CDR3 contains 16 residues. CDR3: CASSESGQGKSYGYTF. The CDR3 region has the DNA TGTGCCAGCAGTGAATCGGGACAGGGGAAAAGCTATGGCTACACCTTC.

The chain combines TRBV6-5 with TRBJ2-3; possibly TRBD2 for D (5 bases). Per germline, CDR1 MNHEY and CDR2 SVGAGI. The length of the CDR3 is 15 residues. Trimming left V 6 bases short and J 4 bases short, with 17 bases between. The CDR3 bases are TGTGCCAGCAGCACGAAGCGGTTAATCTCAGATACGCAGTATTTT. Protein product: CASSTKRLISDTQYF.

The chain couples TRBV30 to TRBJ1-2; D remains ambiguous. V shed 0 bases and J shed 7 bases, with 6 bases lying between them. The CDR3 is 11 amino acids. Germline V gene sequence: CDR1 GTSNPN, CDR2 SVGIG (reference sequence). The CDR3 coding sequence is TGTGCCTGGAGTGTACGGGTTGGCTACACCTTC. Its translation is CAWSVRVGYTF.

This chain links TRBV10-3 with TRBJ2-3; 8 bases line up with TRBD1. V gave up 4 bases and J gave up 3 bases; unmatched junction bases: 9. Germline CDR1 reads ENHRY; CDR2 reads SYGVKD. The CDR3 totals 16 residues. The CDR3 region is CAISAPGGSLTDTQYF. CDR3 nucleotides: TGTGCCATCAGTGCTCCAGGGGGCTCCTTAACAGATACGCAGTATTTT.

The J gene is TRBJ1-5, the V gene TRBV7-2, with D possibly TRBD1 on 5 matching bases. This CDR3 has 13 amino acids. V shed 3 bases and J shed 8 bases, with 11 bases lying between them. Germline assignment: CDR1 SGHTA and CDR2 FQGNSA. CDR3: CASSFGAREPQHF. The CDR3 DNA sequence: TGTGCCAGCAGCTTTGGGGCAAGAGAGCCCCAGCATTTT.

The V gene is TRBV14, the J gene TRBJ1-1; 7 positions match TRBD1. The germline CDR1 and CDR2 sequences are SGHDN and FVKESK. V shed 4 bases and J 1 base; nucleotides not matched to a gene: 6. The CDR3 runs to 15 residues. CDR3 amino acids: CASSLDRVRNTEAFF. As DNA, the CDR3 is TGTGCCAGCAGCCTCGACAGGGTGAGGAACACTGAAGCTTTCTTT.

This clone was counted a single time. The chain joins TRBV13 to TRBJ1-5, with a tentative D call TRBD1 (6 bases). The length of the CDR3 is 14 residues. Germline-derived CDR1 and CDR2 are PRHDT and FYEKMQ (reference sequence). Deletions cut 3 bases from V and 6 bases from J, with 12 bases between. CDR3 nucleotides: TGTGCCAGCAGCTTCCGGGGAGGGGGTCAGCCCCAGCATTTT. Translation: CASSFRGGGQPQHF.

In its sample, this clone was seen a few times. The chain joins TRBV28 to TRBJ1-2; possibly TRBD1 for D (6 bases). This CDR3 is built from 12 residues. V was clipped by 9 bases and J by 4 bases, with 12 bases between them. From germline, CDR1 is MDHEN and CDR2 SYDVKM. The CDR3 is CASVGAFYGYTF. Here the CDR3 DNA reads TGTGCCAGTGTGGGGGCCTTCTATGGCTACACCTTC.

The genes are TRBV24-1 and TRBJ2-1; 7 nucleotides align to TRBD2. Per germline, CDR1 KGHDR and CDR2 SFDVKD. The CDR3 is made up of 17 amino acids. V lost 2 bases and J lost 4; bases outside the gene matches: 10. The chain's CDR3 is CATSDSGTTVKYNEQFF. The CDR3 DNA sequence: TGTGCCACCAGTGATTCCGGGACTACAGTTAAGTACAATGAGCAGTTCTTC.

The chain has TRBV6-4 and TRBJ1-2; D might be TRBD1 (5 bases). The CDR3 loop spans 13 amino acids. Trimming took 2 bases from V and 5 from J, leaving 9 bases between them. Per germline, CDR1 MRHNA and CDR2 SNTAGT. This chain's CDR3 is CASSDGGNYGYTF. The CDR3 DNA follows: TGTGCCAGCAGTGACGGGGGGAATTATGGCTACACCTTC.

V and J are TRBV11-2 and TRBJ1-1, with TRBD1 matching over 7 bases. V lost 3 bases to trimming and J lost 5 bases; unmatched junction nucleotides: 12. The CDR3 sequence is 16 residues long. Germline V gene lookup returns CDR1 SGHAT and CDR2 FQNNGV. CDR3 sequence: CASSFGTATVRTEAFF. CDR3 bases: TGTGCCAGCAGCTTCGGGACAGCCACCGTACGGACTGAAGCTTTCTTT. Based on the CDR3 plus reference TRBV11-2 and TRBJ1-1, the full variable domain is EAGVAQSPRYKIIEKRQSVAFWCNPISGHATLYWYQQILGQGPKLLIQFQNNGVVDDSQLPKDRFSAERLKGVDSTLKIQPAKLEDSAVYLCASSFGTATVRTEAFFGQGTRLTVV.

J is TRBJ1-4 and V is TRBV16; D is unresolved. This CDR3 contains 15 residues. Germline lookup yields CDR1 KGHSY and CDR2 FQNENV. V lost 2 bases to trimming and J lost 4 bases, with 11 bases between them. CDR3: CASSQEAGFNEKLFF. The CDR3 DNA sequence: TGTGCCAGCAGCCAAGAGGCTGGCTTTAATGAAAAACTGTTTTTT.

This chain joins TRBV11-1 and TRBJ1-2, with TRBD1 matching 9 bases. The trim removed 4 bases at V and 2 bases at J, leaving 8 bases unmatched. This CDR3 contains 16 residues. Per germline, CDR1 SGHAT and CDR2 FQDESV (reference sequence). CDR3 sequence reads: CASSYRGQGLNYGYTF. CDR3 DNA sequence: TGTGCCAGCAGCTACCGAGGACAGGGGCTAAACTATGGCTACACCTTC.